This entry concerns a single T cell receptor (beta chain). Clones were sequenced by immunoSEQ multiplex PCR, and TCRdb holds only the in-frame ones, with some missing. Among 300,000 or so clones listed, roughly 90% were seen once. The source of the sample is a study of blood T cell repertoires in COVID-19. Study summary: Both acute and convalescent COVID-19 samples were obtained from the United States, Italy and Spain. The cDNA or gDNA used as material had been derived from T cells, B-cell-depleted T cells, or PBMCs.

Membership in each cohort depended on participant-reported clinical history. Two negative PCRs, clearance, or symptom resolution characterized the recovered Cohort 3 donors. The sequence came from a man aged 60-69 years who had recovered from COVID-19. Sequencing was performed on PBMCs or T cells enriched from blood (not recorded which).

CDR3: CASSLDRAGGLNEQFF. In DNA, the CDR3 is TGTGCCAGCAGCTTAGATCGAGCGGGGGGCTTAAATGAGCAGTTCTTC. The V gene is TRBV11-2, the J gene TRBJ2-1; 9 nucleotides match TRBD2. Germline-derived CDR1 and CDR2 are SGHAT and FQNNGV. The CDR3 length is 16 residues. J gave up 7 bases and V 0 bases, and 7 bases lay outside the gene matches.